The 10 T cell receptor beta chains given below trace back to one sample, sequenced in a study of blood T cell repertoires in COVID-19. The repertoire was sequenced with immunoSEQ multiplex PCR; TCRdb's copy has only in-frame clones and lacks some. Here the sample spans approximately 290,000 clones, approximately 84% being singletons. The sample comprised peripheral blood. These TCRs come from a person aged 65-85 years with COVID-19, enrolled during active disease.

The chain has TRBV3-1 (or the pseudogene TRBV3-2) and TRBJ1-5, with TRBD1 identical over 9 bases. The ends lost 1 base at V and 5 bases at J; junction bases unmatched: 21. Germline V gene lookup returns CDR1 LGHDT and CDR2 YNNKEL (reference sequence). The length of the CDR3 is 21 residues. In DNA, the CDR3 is TGTGCCAGCAGCCAAGTCTATGGAAACAGGGGGCTGGCGTTTCCTCATCAGCCCCAGCATTTT. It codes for CASSQVYGNRGLAFPHQPQHF.

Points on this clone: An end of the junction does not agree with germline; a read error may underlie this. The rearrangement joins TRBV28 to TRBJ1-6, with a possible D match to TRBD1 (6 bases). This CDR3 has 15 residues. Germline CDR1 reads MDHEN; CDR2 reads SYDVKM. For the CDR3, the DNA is TGTGCCAGCAGCCCAGTTCATTTTTCCCCGGACAGTGCTCTCTTT. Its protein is CASSPVHFSPDSALF.

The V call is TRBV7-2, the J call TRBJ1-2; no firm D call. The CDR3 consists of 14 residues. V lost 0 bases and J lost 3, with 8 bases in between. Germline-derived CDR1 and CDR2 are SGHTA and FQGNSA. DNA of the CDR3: TGTGCCAGCAGCTTAGCGACACAGCACTATGGCTACACCTTC. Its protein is CASSLATQHYGYTF.

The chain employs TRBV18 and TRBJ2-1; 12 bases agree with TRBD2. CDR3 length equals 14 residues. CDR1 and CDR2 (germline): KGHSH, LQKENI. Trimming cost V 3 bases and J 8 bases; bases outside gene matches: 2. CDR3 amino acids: CASSPGLAGYEQFF. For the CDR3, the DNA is TGTGCCAGCTCACCGGGACTAGCGGGCTATGAGCAGTTCTTC.

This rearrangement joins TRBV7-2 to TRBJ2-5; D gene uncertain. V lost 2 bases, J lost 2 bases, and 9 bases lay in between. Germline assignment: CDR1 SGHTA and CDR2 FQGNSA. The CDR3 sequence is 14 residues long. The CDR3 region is CASSLQQKQETQYF. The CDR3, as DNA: TGTGCCAGCAGCTTACAACAGAAACAAGAGACCCAGTACTTC. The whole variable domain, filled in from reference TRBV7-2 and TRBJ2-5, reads GAGVSQSPSNKVTEKGKDVELRCDPISGHTALYWYRQSLGQGLEFLIYFQGNSAPDKSGLPSDRFSAERTGGSVSTLTIQRTQQEDSAVYLCASSLQQKQETQYFGPGTRLLVL.

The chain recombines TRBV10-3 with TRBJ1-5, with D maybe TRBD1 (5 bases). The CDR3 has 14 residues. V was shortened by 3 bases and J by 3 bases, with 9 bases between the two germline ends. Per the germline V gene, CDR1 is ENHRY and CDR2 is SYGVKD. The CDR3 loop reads CAISDQGTNQPQHF. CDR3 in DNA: TGTGCCATCAGTGATCAGGGTACCAATCAGCCCCAGCATTTT.

For the CDR3, the DNA is TGTGCCAGCAGTTACTCGACAGGGTCGGGTGAAAAACTGTTTTTT. As protein: CASSYSTGSGEKLFF. This chain connects TRBV28 to TRBJ1-4, with 7 bases aligning to TRBD1. V trimming: 4 bases; J trimming: 7 bases; junction bases outside the gene matches: 9. Germline lookup yields CDR1 MDHEN and CDR2 SYDVKM. The CDR3 sequence is 15 residues long.

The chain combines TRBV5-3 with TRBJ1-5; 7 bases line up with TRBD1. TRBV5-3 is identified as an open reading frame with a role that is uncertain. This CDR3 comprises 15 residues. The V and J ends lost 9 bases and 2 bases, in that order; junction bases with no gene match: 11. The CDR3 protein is CATWTGSDCNQPQHF. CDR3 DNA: TGTGCCACCTGGACAGGTTCGGATTGCAATCAGCCCCAGCATTTT.

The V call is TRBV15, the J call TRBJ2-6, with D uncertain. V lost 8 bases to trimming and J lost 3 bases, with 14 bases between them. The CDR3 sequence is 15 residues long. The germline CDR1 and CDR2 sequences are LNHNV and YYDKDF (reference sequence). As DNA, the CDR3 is TGTGCCACCCAAGATGGCAGTTATGGGGCCAACGTCCTGACTTTC. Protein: CATQDGSYGANVLTF.

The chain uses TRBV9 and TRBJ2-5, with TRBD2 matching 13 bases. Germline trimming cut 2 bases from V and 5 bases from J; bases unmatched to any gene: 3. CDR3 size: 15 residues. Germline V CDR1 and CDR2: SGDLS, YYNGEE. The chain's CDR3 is CASSVTSGGTETQYF. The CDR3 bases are TGTGCCAGCAGCGTGACTAGCGGGGGGACGGAGACCCAGTACTTC.